Below, 15 T cell receptor beta chains from the same sample are listed, as sequenced in a study of blood T cell repertoires in COVID-19 (dated by TCRdb to the early 2020s). Library prep was done by the immunoSEQ multiplex PCR assay. TCRdb re-hosts the immuneACCESS table, in-frame sequences only. Its copies lack some clones; in the studies checked, an unresolved V gene accounts for under half of them, and the cause for the rest is not known. This sample has about 170,000 clones in its table, and less than 80% of those were observed once. The top ten clones comprise around 20% of the sample. The sequenced material came from PBMCs or T cells enriched from blood (not recorded which). The receptors were gathered from a woman between 65 and 79 years old in a cohort exposed to, infected with or recovered from COVID-19 (not recorded which).

The chain couples TRBV19 to TRBJ2-7; 9 nucleotides align to TRBD2. This CDR3 has 14 amino acids. After removal of 5 bases from V and 3 bases from J, the junction contained 5 bases not matched to a gene. The germline V gene has CDR1 LNHDA and CDR2 SQIVND (reference sequence). The CDR3 DNA reads as TGTGCCAGTAGTCCTAGCGGGATGGACTACGAGCAGTACTTC. Its translation is CASSPSGMDYEQYF.

A note on this clone: Other DNA sequences in the same sample also yield this CDR3. The chain couples TRBV7-3 to TRBJ1-2; the D gene is possibly TRBD1 (6 bases). Germline V gives CDR1 SGHTA, CDR2 FQGTGA. V was cut by 6 bases and J by 7 bases, with 15 bases left in between. The CDR3 totals 13 residues. The CDR3 protein is CASSPTGGGGYTF. CDR3 sequence (DNA): TGTGCCAGCAGTCCGACGGGGGGCGGTGGCTACACCTTC. Drawing the rest from reference TRBV7-3 and TRBJ1-2, the complete variable domain is GAGVSQTPSNKVTEKGKYVELRCDPISGHTALYWYRQSLGQGPEFLIYFQGTGAADDSGLPNDRFFAVRPEGSVSTLKIQRTERGDSAVYLCASSPTGGGGYTFGSGTRLTVV.

The V call is TRBV5-1, the J call TRBJ2-1, with TRBD2 matching over 9 bases. Germline V gene sequence: CDR1 SGHRS, CDR2 YFSETQ. Trimming removed 6 bases from V and 0 bases from J; junction bases left unmatched: 7. The CDR3 contains 16 residues. This chain's CDR3 is CASTLVTSGSYNEQFF. CDR3 bases: TGCGCCAGCACCCTGGTGACTAGCGGCTCCTACAATGAGCAGTTCTTC.

Comments on this clone: One junction end disagrees with the germline gene, perhaps due to a read error. This sequence joins TRBV29-1 and TRBJ1-2, with 8 nucleotides matching TRBD1. The CDR3 extends over 14 amino acids. Per germline, CDR1 SQVTM and CDR2 ANQGSEA. This CDR3 reads CSVEDTGGPYGYTF. CDR3 nucleotides: TGCAGCGTCGAAGATACAGGGGGTCCGTATGGCTACACCTTC.

The chain uses TRBV6-5 and TRBJ1-6, with TRBD1 matching 7 bases. Germline V CDR1 and CDR2: MNHEY, SVGAGI. The CDR3 consists of 16 residues. Germline trimming cut 0 bases from V and 10 bases from J; bases unmatched to any gene: 9. CDR3 residues: CASSYSLAPGGSPLHF. CDR3 DNA: TGTGCCAGCAGTTACTCATTGGCACCAGGGGGATCACCCCTCCACTTT.

J is TRBJ1-1 and V is TRBV5-8, with 7 bases that match TRBD1. The ends lost 4 bases at V and 1 base at J; junction bases unmatched: 4. Germline CDR1 and CDR2: SGHTS and YDEGEE. This CDR3 is built from 14 residues. This chain's CDR3 is CASSVGQSNTEAFF. The CDR3 DNA reads as TGTGCCAGCAGCGTGGGACAGTCGAACACTGAAGCTTTCTTT.

The chain is built from TRBV5-1 and TRBJ2-7; possibly TRBD1 for D (5 bases). From germline, CDR1 is SGHRS and CDR2 YFSETQ. This CDR3 spans 14 amino acids. The germline V and J ends were trimmed by 5 bases and 4 bases, with 16 bases remaining between them. The chain's CDR3 is CASSQGAAEYEQYF. For the CDR3, the DNA is TGCGCCAGCAGTCAGGGCGCGGCGGAGTACGAGCAGTACTTC.

This clone was counted a few times. The chain has TRBV11-3 and TRBJ2-7; D remains ambiguous. Germline values: CDR1 SGHNT, CDR2 YENEEA. This CDR3 comprises 14 residues. Trimming removed 2 bases at V and 1 base at J, with 9 bases between. DNA for the CDR3: TGTGCCAGCAGCTTACCCGAACTTTCCTACGAGCAGTACTTC. Protein product: CASSLPELSYEQYF.

Only a few counts were recorded for this clone. J is TRBJ1-6 and V is TRBV5-1, with TRBD1 matching over 7 bases. The CDR3 loop spans 14 amino acids. The ends lost 3 bases at V and 7 bases at J; junction bases unmatched: 4. Germline values: CDR1 SGHRS, CDR2 YFSETQ. CDR3 loop: CASSSRTGNSPLHF. CDR3 coding DNA: TGCGCCAGCAGCTCCCGGACAGGCAATTCACCCCTCCACTTT.

V gene TRBV20-1 combines with J gene TRBJ1-2; D uncertain. The V end was cut by 6 bases, the J end by 5 bases, with 7 bases between. The length of the CDR3 is 10 residues. Germline CDR1 DFQATT, CDR2 SNEGSKA (reference sequence). The DNA of the CDR3 is TGCAGTGCCCAACAATATGGCTACACCTTC. Translated, it gives CSAQQYGYTF.

The chain employs TRBV19 and TRBJ1-5, with 7 nucleotides matching TRBD1. Germline values: CDR1 LNHDA, CDR2 SQIVND (reference sequence). This CDR3 has 15 amino acids. The J segment lost 0 bases and the V segment lost 5 bases, leaving 4 bases of the junction unmatched. The CDR3 spells CASSGTGVSNQPQHF. For the CDR3, the DNA is TGTGCCAGTAGTGGAACAGGGGTTAGCAATCAGCCCCAGCATTTT.

The V and J genes are TRBV5-4 and TRBJ1-1; 7 bases line up with TRBD1. J was trimmed by 1 base and V by 4 bases; bases with no gene match: 7. This CDR3 has 15 residues. Germline values: CDR1 SGHNT, CDR2 YYREEE (reference sequence). CDR3 sequence reads: CASSPTGQPNTEAFF. As DNA, the CDR3 is TGTGCCAGCAGCCCCACGGGACAGCCGAACACTGAAGCTTTCTTT.

The J gene is TRBJ2-1, the V gene TRBV4-1, with 13 bases matching TRBD2. This CDR3 is 15 amino acids long. V gave up 4 bases and J gave up 10 bases; unmatched junction bases: 7. Germline V gene sequence: CDR1 MGHRA, CDR2 YSYEKL. The CDR3 bases are TGCGCCAGCAGCCTCCGGACTAGCGGGAGCTACGAGCAGTTCTTC. Translating it yields CASSLRTSGSYEQFF.

The V call is TRBV7-8, the J call TRBJ1-2; weak D call: TRBD1 (5 bases). CDR1 is SGHVS and CDR2 is FQNEAQ in the germline V gene. The CDR3 sequence is 16 residues long. Trimming cost V 5 bases and J 4 bases, with 20 bases left between them. The DNA of the CDR3 is TGTGCCAGCAGCCAACTACTGGGGCGCGCTGGCTATGGCTACACCTTC. Translated, it gives CASSQLLGRAGYGYTF.

This clone was counted a few times. This chain joins TRBV5-4 and TRBJ1-1; a possible D gene is TRBD1 (5 bases). V was cut by 3 bases and J by 6 bases, with 12 bases left in between. CDR1 is SGHNT and CDR2 is YYREEE in the germline V gene (reference sequence). The CDR3 consists of 13 residues. For the CDR3, the DNA is TGTGCCAGCAGCTGGGGGGTGGCGGCTGAAGCTTTCTTT. Translation gives CASSWGVAAEAFF.